This is a list of T cell receptor beta chains from one sample in a study of shared clonotypes between healthy human individuals. Clones were read by immunoSEQ multiplex PCR, and TCRdb kept only the in-frame ones, dropping some. This repertoire shows some 2,500,000 clones, 85% to 95% found once; its top ten account for about 0.36%. Sequenced: naive CD4+ T cells from PBMCs. The receptor set was obtained from a man aged 18 to 35 in good health. Some clones in this sample may be carry-over from other donors' samples. The CDR3 runs from the conserved cysteine through the conserved F or W. Each record gives: D gene, J gene, V gene, clone size, CDR3 protein, CDR3 DNA. The D gene is left open where the match is weak. Only part of the rows carry a size: once, few, many, or a class if the clone is expanded.

d_gene: .; j_gene: TRBJ1-3; v_gene: TRBV29-1; abundance: once; CDR3aa: CSVSNRSGNTIYF; CDR3nt: TGCAGCGTCTCTAACCGCTCTGGAAACACCATATATTTT
d_gene: TRBD1; j_gene: TRBJ1-1; v_gene: TRBV6-1; abundance: .; CDR3aa: CASSPHIGTDNEAFF; CDR3nt: TGTGCCAGCAGTCCACACATCGGGACAGACAATGAAGCTTTCTTT
d_gene: TRBD1; j_gene: TRBJ2-7; v_gene: TRBV2; abundance: .; CDR3aa: CASSEQGDTYEQYF; CDR3nt: TGTGCCAGCAGTGAACAGGGGGATACTTACGAGCAGTACTTC
d_gene: .; j_gene: TRBJ1-1; v_gene: TRBV19; abundance: .; CDR3aa: CATRPRTGPNMNTEAFF; CDR3nt: TGTGCCACTCGACCGAGAACAGGGCCAAACATGAACACTGAAGCTTTCTTT
d_gene: .; j_gene: TRBJ2-7; v_gene: TRBV5-1; abundance: .; CDR3aa: CASSTGDSGEQYF; CDR3nt: TGCGCCAGCAGCACGGGGGACAGCGGCGAGCAGTACTTC
d_gene: .; j_gene: TRBJ1-5; v_gene: TRBV15; abundance: .; CDR3aa: CATSTGSNQPQHF; CDR3nt: TGTGCCACCAGCACCGGAAGCAATCAGCCCCAGCATTTT
d_gene: TRBD1; j_gene: TRBJ1-5; v_gene: TRBV27; abundance: .; CDR3aa: CASRDRGNQPQHF; CDR3nt: TGTGCCAGCAGAGACAGGGGGAATCAGCCCCAGCATTTT
d_gene: .; j_gene: TRBJ2-7; v_gene: TRBV27; abundance: .; CDR3aa: CASRIQESSYEQYF; CDR3nt: TGTGCCAGCAGAATACAGGAGAGCTCCTACGAGCAGTACTTC
d_gene: TRBD1; j_gene: TRBJ1-4; v_gene: TRBV9; abundance: .; CDR3aa: CASSVSTGTDQNEKLFF; CDR3nt: TGTGCCAGCAGCGTATCAACTGGGACAGACCAGAATGAAAAACTGTTTTTT
d_gene: TRBD2; j_gene: TRBJ2-1; v_gene: TRBV25-1; abundance: .; CDR3aa: CASSEFAGGPVEQFF; CDR3nt: TGTGCCAGCAGTGAATTTGCGGGAGGGCCAGTTGAGCAGTTCTTC
d_gene: .; j_gene: TRBJ1-1; v_gene: TRBV11-1; abundance: .; CDR3aa: CASSTGRDHYTEAFF; CDR3nt: TGTGCCAGCAGCACCGGACGGGACCACTACACTGAAGCTTTCTTT
d_gene: .; j_gene: TRBJ1-5; v_gene: TRBV19; abundance: .; CDR3aa: CASRIGKYSNQPQHF; CDR3nt: TGTGCCAGTAGGATTGGTAAATATAGCAATCAGCCCCAGCATTTT
d_gene: TRBD2; j_gene: TRBJ2-1; v_gene: TRBV5-1; abundance: .; CDR3aa: CASSLGLAAWEQFF; CDR3nt: TGCGCCAGCAGCTTGGGACTAGCCGCTTGGGAGCAGTTCTTC
d_gene: TRBD1; j_gene: TRBJ1-2; v_gene: TRBV5-1; abundance: few; CDR3aa: CASSQDRSNYGYTF; CDR3nt: TGCGCCAGCAGCCAGGACAGGAGTAACTATGGCTACACCTTC
d_gene: .; j_gene: TRBJ2-2; v_gene: TRBV14; abundance: few; CDR3aa: CASSHNTGELFF; CDR3nt: TGTGCCAGCAGCCACAACACCGGGGAGCTGTTTTTT
d_gene: .; j_gene: TRBJ1-2; v_gene: TRBV9; abundance: .; CDR3aa: CASSVVGSGYGYTF; CDR3nt: TGTGCCAGCAGCGTAGTCGGGTCTGGCTATGGCTACACCTTC
d_gene: .; j_gene: TRBJ1-3; v_gene: TRBV5-4; abundance: .; CDR3aa: CTYTMKSGNTIYF; CDR3nt: TGTACCTACACGATGAAATCTGGAAACACCATATATTTT
d_gene: .; j_gene: TRBJ2-1; v_gene: TRBV6-6; abundance: .; CDR3aa: CASSLGGETGNEQFF; CDR3nt: TGTGCCAGCAGCCTCGGAGGGGAAACAGGCAATGAGCAGTTCTTC
d_gene: .; j_gene: TRBJ1-1; v_gene: TRBV19; abundance: .; CDR3aa: CASSIYVGPGADTEAFF; CDR3nt: TGTGCCAGTAGTATTTACGTTGGACCCGGGGCGGACACTGAAGCTTTCTTT
d_gene: .; j_gene: TRBJ2-3; v_gene: TRBV28; abundance: .; CDR3aa: CASSSLGAVSTDTQYF; CDR3nt: TGTGCCAGCAGTTCTCTGGGAGCGGTCAGCACAGATACGCAGTATTTT
d_gene: TRBD1; j_gene: TRBJ2-7; v_gene: TRBV2; abundance: .; CDR3aa: CASSGQPFRGPGEQYF; CDR3nt: TGTGCCAGCAGTGGCCAGCCGTTCAGGGGGCCCGGCGAGCAGTACTTC
d_gene: TRBD1; j_gene: TRBJ1-1; v_gene: TRBV6-1; abundance: .; CDR3aa: CASSETGRYTEAFF; CDR3nt: TGTGCCAGCAGTGAGACAGGGAGGTACACTGAAGCTTTCTTT
d_gene: .; j_gene: TRBJ1-5; v_gene: TRBV19; abundance: .; CDR3aa: CASMAVSNQPQHF; CDR3nt: TGTGCCAGTATGGCGGTTAGCAATCAGCCCCAGCATTTT
d_gene: .; j_gene: TRBJ2-7; v_gene: TRBV6-1; abundance: .; CDR3aa: CASSYGAEQYF; CDR3nt: TGTGCCAGCAGTTACGGGGCCGAGCAGTACTTC
d_gene: .; j_gene: TRBJ2-1; v_gene: TRBV27; abundance: .; CDR3aa: CASSSLTGKTYNEQFF; CDR3nt: TGTGCCAGCAGTTCCTTGACGGGAAAGACCTACAATGAGCAGTTCTTC
d_gene: .; j_gene: TRBJ2-6; v_gene: TRBV5-1; abundance: .; CDR3aa: CASSLSSGANVLTF; CDR3nt: TGCGCCAGCAGCTTAAGCTCTGGGGCCAACGTCCTGACTTTC
d_gene: .; j_gene: TRBJ2-1; v_gene: TRBV12-5; abundance: .; CDR3aa: CASGLVQPPSSYNEQFF; CDR3nt: TGTGCTAGTGGTTTGGTACAGCCCCCTAGCTCCTACAATGAGCAGTTCTTC
d_gene: .; j_gene: TRBJ1-4; v_gene: TRBV10-3; abundance: .; CDR3aa: CAISVGHSGNEKLFF; CDR3nt: TGTGCCATCAGCGTCGGGCACTCCGGTAATGAAAAACTGTTTTTT
d_gene: TRBD2; j_gene: TRBJ2-3; v_gene: TRBV29-1; abundance: .; CDR3aa: CSVDVTSGTDTQYF; CDR3nt: TGCAGCGTTGATGTTACTAGCGGCACAGATACGCAGTATTTT
d_gene: .; j_gene: TRBJ2-7; v_gene: TRBV20-1; abundance: .; CDR3aa: CSAGSAYEQYF; CDR3nt: TGCAGTGCCGGCTCGGCCTACGAGCAGTACTTC
d_gene: .; j_gene: TRBJ1-2; v_gene: TRBV4-1; abundance: once; CDR3aa: CASSQPRTAANYGYTF; CDR3nt: TGCGCCAGCAGCCAGCCTAGGACGGCCGCTAACTATGGCTACACCTTC
d_gene: TRBD2; j_gene: TRBJ2-2; v_gene: TRBV5-4; abundance: .; CDR3aa: CASSLTSGRTGELFF; CDR3nt: TGTGCCAGCAGCTTAACTAGCGGGCGCACCGGGGAGCTGTTTTTT
d_gene: .; j_gene: TRBJ1-6; v_gene: TRBV6-1; abundance: .; CDR3aa: CASSERGVRDSPLHF; CDR3nt: TGTGCCAGCAGTGAAAGAGGAGTAAGGGATTCACCCCTCCACTTT